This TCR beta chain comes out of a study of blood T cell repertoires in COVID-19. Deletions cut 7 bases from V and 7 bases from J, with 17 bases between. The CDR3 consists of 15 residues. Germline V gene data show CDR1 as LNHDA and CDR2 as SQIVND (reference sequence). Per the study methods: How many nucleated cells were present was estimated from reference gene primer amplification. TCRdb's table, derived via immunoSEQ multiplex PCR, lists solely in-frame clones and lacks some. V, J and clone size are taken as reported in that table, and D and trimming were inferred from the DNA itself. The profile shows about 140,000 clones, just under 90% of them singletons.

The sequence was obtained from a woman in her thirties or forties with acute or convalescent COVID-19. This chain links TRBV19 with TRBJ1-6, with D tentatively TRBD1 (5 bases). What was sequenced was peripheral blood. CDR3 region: CASTNRGVMNSPLHF. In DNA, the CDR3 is TGTGCCAGTACCAACCGGGGGGTGATGAATTCACCCCTCCACTTT. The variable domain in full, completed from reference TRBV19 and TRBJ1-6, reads DGGITQSPKYLFRKEGQNVTLSCEQNLNHDAMYWYRQDPGQGLRLIYYSQIVNDFQKGDIAEGYSVSREKKESFPLTVTSAQKNPTAFYLCASTNRGVMNSPLHFGNGTRLTVT.